Following are 17 T cell receptor beta chains from one sample sequenced in a study of shared clonotypes between healthy human individuals. Here immunoSEQ multiplex PCR was the method, and the copy in TCRdb shows in-frame clones only, minus some. The profile covers almost 700,000 clones, with about 90% appearing a single time and 24% taken by the ten largest. CD45RO-negative, CCR7-selected cells formed the naive CD8 fraction, which excluded terminally differentiated effector memory CD45RA+ cells. The sample comprised naive CD8+ T cells sorted from blood. Source of these receptors: a man in his thirties or forties in good health.

Worth noting for this clone: Other DNA sequences from this sample encode an identical CDR3 as well. J is TRBJ2-2 and V is TRBV4-1; D is undetermined. V lost 1 base and J lost 4, with 4 bases in between. Germline-derived CDR1 and CDR2 are MGHRA and YSYEKL. This CDR3 is 13 amino acids long. CDR3 bases: TGCGCCAGCAGCCAAGTTGGCACCGGGGAGCTGTTTTTT. Its translation: CASSQVGTGELFF.

The chain links TRBV7-9 to TRBJ2-2; 7 bases fit TRBD1. This CDR3 spans 16 amino acids. Germline values: CDR1 SEHNR, CDR2 FQNEAQ (reference sequence). The V segment lost 6 bases and the J segment 4 bases; nucleotides outside the gene matches: 11. The CDR3 bases are TGTGCCAGCAGACCTCAAACGGGACAGCCCACCGGGGAGCTGTTTTTT. It yields the protein CASRPQTGQPTGELFF.

This rearrangement joins TRBV7-8 to TRBJ1-1; D is uncertain. V was cut by 4 bases and J by 0 bases, with 6 bases left in between. The CDR3 covers 13 residues. Germline CDR1 is SGHVS and CDR2 is FQNEAQ. This CDR3 reads CASSSPMNTEAFF. In DNA form, the CDR3 reads TGTGCCAGCAGCTCGCCTATGAACACTGAAGCTTTCTTT.

This rearrangement joins TRBV7-2 to TRBJ2-7; 7 bases map to TRBD2. In germline, CDR1 is SGHTA, CDR2 FQGNSA. The CDR3 is 15 residues long. Unmatched junction bases numbered 9, after V lost 7 bases and J lost 0 bases. The CDR3 loop reads CASTHGPSGSYEQYF. In nucleotides, the CDR3 is TGTGCCAGCACTCACGGCCCTAGCGGCTCCTACGAGCAGTACTTC.

The chain joins TRBV28 to TRBJ2-2; no definite D call. Trimming took 1 base from V and 5 from J, leaving 11 bases between them. This CDR3 is 15 amino acids long. CDR1 and CDR2 (germline): MDHEN, SYDVKM. CDR3 DNA sequence: TGTGCCAGCAGTTTATCTCCGGGTCCGACCGGGGAGCTGTTTTTT. It codes for CASSLSPGPTGELFF.

In DNA, the CDR3 is TGTGCCAGCAGCTTAATAATTATGCACGCCGGACAGGGACAAGAGACCCAGTACTTC. Amino acid sequence: CASSLIIMHAGQGQETQYF. The rearrangement joins TRBV7-9 to TRBJ2-5, with TRBD1 identical over 8 bases. V gave up 2 bases and J gave up 2 bases; unmatched junction bases: 16. Germline CDR1 is SEHNR and CDR2 is FQNEAQ (reference sequence). The CDR3 loop spans 19 amino acids.

This clone was seen a single time. V gene TRBV7-8 combines with J gene TRBJ2-5, with 7 bases lining up with TRBD1. Germline trimming cut 5 bases from V and 5 bases from J; bases unmatched to any gene: 17. Germline V lookup: CDR1 SGHVS, CDR2 FQNEAQ. The CDR3 is 17 residues long. This CDR3 is CASSPHPTGPTRETQYF. CDR3 in DNA: TGTGCCAGCAGCCCTCACCCGACAGGGCCGACAAGGGAGACCCAGTACTTC. Looking up the rest from reference TRBV7-8 and TRBJ2-5 gives the full variable domain: GAGVSQSPRYKVAKRGQDVALRCDPISGHVSLFWYQQALGQGPEFLTYFQNEAQLDKSGLPSDRFFAERPEGSVSTLKIQRTQQEDSAVYLCASSPHPTGPTRETQYFGPGTRLLVL.

This clone was counted between two and nine times. V and J are TRBV7-9 and TRBJ1-2; D uncertain. The CDR3 is 13 residues long. V lost 7 bases and J lost 7, with 16 bases in between. The germline CDR1 and CDR2 sequences are SEHNR and FQNEAQ (reference sequence). The CDR3 sequence: CASTNPESSGYTF. The CDR3 bases are TGTGCCAGCACCAACCCCGAGTCAAGTGGCTACACCTTC.

This clone was recorded a few times. V is TRBV27 and J is TRBJ2-7, with TRBD2 identical over 8 bases. V was clipped by 4 bases and J by 3 bases; unmatched bases: 5. The CDR3 consists of 14 residues. The germline gives CDR1 MNHEY, CDR2 SMNVEV (reference sequence). CDR3 DNA sequence: TGTGCCAGCAGTTGGAGTAGCGGGAACTACGAGCAGTACTTC. Protein: CASSWSSGNYEQYF.

There are a few counts of this clone. The chain employs TRBV19 and TRBJ2-1; TRBD2 matches 14 bases. Looked up from germline, CDR1 is LNHDA and CDR2 is SQIVND (reference sequence). The length of the CDR3 is 17 residues. With V trimmed by 5 bases and J by 0 bases, 3 bases remained unmatched. The CDR3 protein is CASSAGTSGSSYNEQFF. The CDR3 bases are TGTGCCAGTAGTGCCGGGACTAGCGGGAGCTCCTACAATGAGCAGTTCTTC.

The rearrangement links TRBV7-6 to TRBJ2-3; 12 nucleotides line up with TRBD2. This CDR3 spans 21 amino acids. Trimming removed 5 bases from V and 0 bases from J; junction bases left unmatched: 18. CDR1 SGHVS and CDR2 FNYEAQ come from the germline V gene. CDR3: CASSPRTSGDPTSGSTDTQYF. As DNA, the CDR3 is TGTGCCAGCAGCCCCCGGACTAGCGGGGATCCCACTAGCGGGAGCACAGATACGCAGTATTTT.

The chain employs TRBV2 and TRBJ2-7; 7 bases align to TRBD1. V shed 6 bases, J shed 2 bases, and the junction held 7 bases outside the gene matches. This CDR3 region has 14 residues. CDR1 and CDR2 (germline): SNHLY, FYNNEI. CDR3 residues: CASSDRDNPYEQYF. The CDR3, as DNA: TGTGCCAGCAGCGACAGGGATAACCCCTACGAGCAGTACTTC. Full variable domain (missing parts from reference TRBV2 and TRBJ2-7): EPEVTQTPSHQVTQMGQEVILRCVPISNHLYFYWYRQILGQKVEFLVSFYNNEISEKSEIFDDQFSVERPDGSNFTLKIRSTKLEDSAMYFCASSDRDNPYEQYFGPGTRLTVT.

The table lists this clone with a count of one. The V gene is TRBV7-9, the J gene TRBJ2-7; D is unclear. The length of the CDR3 is 14 residues. Deletions cut 5 bases from V and 2 bases from J, with 13 bases between. The germline V gene has CDR1 SEHNR and CDR2 FQNEAQ (reference sequence). CDR3 sequence reads: CASSTGLNPYEQYF. In nucleotides, the CDR3 is TGTGCCAGCAGCACGGGCCTGAACCCCTACGAGCAGTACTTC.

The V gene is TRBV13, the J gene TRBJ2-2; D is possibly TRBD1 (5 bases). With 0 bases removed from V and 7 bases from J, the gap between germline ends came to 6 bases. Germline CDR1 reads PRHDT; CDR2 reads FYEKMQ (reference sequence). The CDR3 is 13 amino acids. CDR3 DNA sequence: TGTGCCAGCAGCTTAGGCAGGGTCGGGGAGCTGTTTTTT. It translates to CASSLGRVGELFF.

J is TRBJ1-3 and V is TRBV27, with D possibly being TRBD1 (5 bases). This CDR3 is 16 amino acids long. The germline gives CDR1 MNHEY, CDR2 SMNVEV (reference sequence). Trimming removed 7 bases from V and 2 bases from J, with 18 bases in between. CDR3 protein: CASKDTGQLPGNTIYF. Written as DNA, the CDR3 is TGTGCCAGCAAAGACACAGGCCAACTCCCTGGAAACACCATATATTTT.

The J gene is TRBJ2-6, the V gene TRBV13; 11 bases fit TRBD2. Germline V CDR1 and CDR2: PRHDT, FYEKMQ (reference sequence). The V segment lost 5 bases and the J segment 0 bases; nucleotides outside the gene matches: 6. This CDR3 has 18 residues. The CDR3 coding sequence is TGTGCCAGCAGCGGAGGACTAGCGGGTACCTCTGGGGCCAACGTCCTGACTTTC. This sequence encodes CASSGGLAGTSGANVLTF.

The CDR3 sequence: CASSYLGEGGNEQFF. The DNA of the CDR3 is TGTGCCAGCAGCTACCTTGGGGAGGGGGGCAATGAGCAGTTCTTC. The rearrangement uses TRBV7-8 and TRBJ2-1, with a weak D call TRBD2 (7 bases). Germline V gene lookup returns CDR1 SGHVS and CDR2 FQNEAQ. Deletions cut 4 bases from V and 6 bases from J, with 16 bases between. The CDR3 loop spans 15 amino acids.